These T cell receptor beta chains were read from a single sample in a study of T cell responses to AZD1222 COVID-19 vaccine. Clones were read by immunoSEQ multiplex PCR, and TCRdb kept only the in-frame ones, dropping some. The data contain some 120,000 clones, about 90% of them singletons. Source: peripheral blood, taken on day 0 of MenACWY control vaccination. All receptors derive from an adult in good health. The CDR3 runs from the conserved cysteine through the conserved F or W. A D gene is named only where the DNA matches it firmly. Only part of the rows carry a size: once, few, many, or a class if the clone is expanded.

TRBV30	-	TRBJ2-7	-	CAWSQGNYEQYF	TGTGCCTGGAGTCAGGGTAACTACGAGCAGTACTTC
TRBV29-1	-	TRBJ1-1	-	CSVSPRGANTEAFF	TGCAGCGTGTCCCCCAGGGGAGCAAACACTGAAGCTTTCTTT
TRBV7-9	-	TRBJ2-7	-	CASSLSHSTYEQYF	TGTGCCAGCAGCTTAAGTCATTCCACCTACGAGCAGTACTTC
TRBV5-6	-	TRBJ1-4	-	CASSRLQGSTNEKLFF	TGTGCCAGCAGCCGTTTACAGGGCTCCACTAATGAAAAACTGTTTTTT
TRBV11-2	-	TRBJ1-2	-	CASSSSGSSYGYTF	TGTGCCAGCAGCTCCAGTGGAAGCAGCTATGGCTACACCTTC
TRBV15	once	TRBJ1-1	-	CATSRDLGGTGSSEAFF	TGTGCCACCAGCAGAGATCTTGGGGGCACGGGTTCCAGTGAAGCTTTCTTT
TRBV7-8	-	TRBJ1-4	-	CASSLFGGEKLFF	TGTGCCAGCAGCTTATTCGGGGGGGAAAAACTGTTTTTT
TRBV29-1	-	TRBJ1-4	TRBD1	CSVEQTPGGYEKLFF	TGCAGCGTTGAACAAACCCCAGGGGGCTATGAAAAACTGTTTTTT
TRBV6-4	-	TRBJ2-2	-	CASSDSNSEVGELFF	TGTGCCAGCAGTGACTCTAATAGCGAGGTCGGGGAGCTGTTTTTT
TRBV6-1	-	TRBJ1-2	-	CASSESRLLGYTF	TGTGCCAGCAGTGAATCGCGCCTCCTGGGCTACACCTTC
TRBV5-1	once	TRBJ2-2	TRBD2	CASSPVLSGGATGELFF	TGCGCCAGCAGCCCCGTTTTGAGCGGGGGGGCCACCGGGGAGCTGTTTTTT
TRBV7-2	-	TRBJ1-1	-	CASSSSRNTEAFF	TGTGCCAGCAGCTCAAGCAGGAACACTGAAGCTTTCTTT
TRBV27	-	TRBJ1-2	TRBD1	CASSSGVQGGYTF	TGTGCCAGCAGTTCGGGCGTACAGGGGGGCTACACCTTC
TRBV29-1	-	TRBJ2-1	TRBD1	CSVGTGDREQFF	TGCAGCGTTGGGACAGGGGATCGAGAGCAGTTCTTC
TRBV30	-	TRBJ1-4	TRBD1	CAWQKMDRDPEKLFF	TGTGCCTGGCAAAAGATGGACAGGGACCCTGAAAAACTGTTTTTT
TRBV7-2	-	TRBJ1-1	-	CASSSSGKGTEAFF	TGTGCCAGCAGCTCTTCGGGGAAGGGTACTGAAGCTTTCTTT
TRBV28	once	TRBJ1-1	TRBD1	CASSNLGAGQGDTEAFF	TGTGCCAGCAGCAATCTGGGAGCGGGACAGGGAGACACTGAAGCTTTCTTT
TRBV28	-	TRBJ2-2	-	CASTSGPGELFF	-
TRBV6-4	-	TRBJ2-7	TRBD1	CASSDSGQSSYEQYF	TGTGCCAGCAGTGACTCGGGACAGTCCTCCTACGAGCAGTACTTC
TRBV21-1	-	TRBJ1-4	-	CASSKGEKLFF	TGTGCCAGCAGCAAGGGGGAAAAACTGTTTTTT
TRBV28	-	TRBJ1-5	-	CASSPLGGQPQHF	TGTGCCAGCAGTCCCCTAGGCGGTCAGCCCCAGCATTTT
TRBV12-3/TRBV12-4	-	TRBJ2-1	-	CASSSPGLVFF	TGTGCCAGCAGTTCCCCGGGTCTGGTGTTCTTC
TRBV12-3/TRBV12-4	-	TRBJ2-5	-	CASSRQAQETQYF	TGTGCCAGCAGCCGACAGGCCCAAGAGACCCAGTACTTC
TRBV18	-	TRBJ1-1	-	CASSLSGRSTEAFF	TGTGCCAGCTCATTATCCGGTAGGAGCACTGAAGCTTTCTTT
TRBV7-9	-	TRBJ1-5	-	CASSSTGDGNQPQHF	TGTGCCAGCAGCTCCACGGGGGATGGCAATCAGCCCCAGCATTTT
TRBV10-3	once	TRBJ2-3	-	CAISGLGTDTQYF	TGTGCCATCAGTGGTTTAGGGACAGATACGCAGTATTTT
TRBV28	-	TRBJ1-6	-	CASSGATPLHF	TGTGCCAGCTCAGGGGCTACACCCCTCCACTTT
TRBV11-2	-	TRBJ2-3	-	CASSLAGGGSTDTQYF	TGTGCCAGCAGCTTAGCTGGGGGGGGCAGCACAGATACGCAGTATTTT
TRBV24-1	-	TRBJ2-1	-	CATSDPYTGLASYNEQFF	TGTGCCACCAGTGACCCTTACACGGGACTGGCCTCCTACAATGAGCAGTTCTTC
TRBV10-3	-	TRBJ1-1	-	CAISVQVNTEAFF	TGTGCCATCAGTGTACAGGTTAACACTGAAGCTTTCTTT
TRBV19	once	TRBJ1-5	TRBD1	CASSIRDRGPPGQPQHF	TGTGCCAGTAGTATAAGGGACAGGGGGCCCCCGGGACAGCCCCAGCATTTT
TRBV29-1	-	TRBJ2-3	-	CSVSGGAIPSSTDTQYF	TGCAGCGTTTCAGGGGGGGCTATTCCCTCTAGCACAGATACGCAGTATTTT
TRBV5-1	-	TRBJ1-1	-	CASSLTVNTEAFF	TGCGCCAGCAGCTTGACCGTAAACACTGAAGCTTTCTTT
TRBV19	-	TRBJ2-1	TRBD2	CASSRDYRSYNEQFF	TGTGCCAGTAGTCGGGACTATCGCTCCTACAATGAGCAGTTCTTC
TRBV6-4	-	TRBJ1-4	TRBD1	CASSDGQAGKLFF	TGTGCCAGCAGCGATGGACAGGCAGGAAAACTGTTTTTT
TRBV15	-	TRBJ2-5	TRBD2	CATSRGGEPQETQYF	TGTGCCACCAGCAGGGGGGGGGAACCCCAAGAGACCCAGTACTTC
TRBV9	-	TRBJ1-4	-	CASSVSHRLANEKLFF	TGTGCCAGCAGCGTTTCGCATCGGCTTGCTAATGAAAAACTGTTTTTT
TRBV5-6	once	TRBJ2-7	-	CASSLGGAFGSYEQYF	TGTGCCAGCAGCTTGGGAGGGGCATTTGGGTCCTACGAGCAGTACTTC
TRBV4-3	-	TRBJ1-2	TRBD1	CASSQTGTVYGYTF	TGCGCCAGCAGCCAAACCGGGACAGTCTATGGCTACACCTTC
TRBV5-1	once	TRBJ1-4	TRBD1	CASSLQGASNEKLFF	TGCGCCAGCAGCTTACAGGGGGCTTCTAATGAAAAACTGTTTTTT
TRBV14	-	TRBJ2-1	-	CASSQGWASYNEQFF	TGTGCCAGCAGCCAAGGGTGGGCCTCCTACAATGAGCAGTTCTTC
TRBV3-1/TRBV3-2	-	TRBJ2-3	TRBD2	CASSQRLAGVDTQYF	TGTGCCAGCAGCCAACGTCTAGCGGGAGTAGATACGCAGTATTTT
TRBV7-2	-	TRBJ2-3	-	CASREGPDTQYF	TGTGCCAGCAGGGAAGGGCCAGATACGCAGTATTTT
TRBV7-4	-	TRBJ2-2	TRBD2	CASTTRGGGAFGELFF	TGTGCCAGCACCACGCGTGGCGGGGGGGCCTTCGGGGAGCTGTTTTTT
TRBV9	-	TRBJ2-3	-	CASSEASVQTTDTQYF	TGTGCCAGCAGCGAGGCTAGCGTGCAGACGACAGATACGCAGTATTTT
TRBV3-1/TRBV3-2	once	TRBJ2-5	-	CASSQQGRAQETQYF	TGTGCCAGCAGCCAACAGGGGCGGGCCCAAGAGACCCAGTACTTC
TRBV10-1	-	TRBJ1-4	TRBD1	CASSGQTGESEKLFF	TGCGCCAGCAGTGGTCAGACAGGGGAAAGCGAAAAACTGTTTTTT
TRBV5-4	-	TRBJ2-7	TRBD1	CASSSGTASYEQYF	TGTGCCAGCAGCTCCGGGACAGCCTCCTACGAGCAGTACTTC
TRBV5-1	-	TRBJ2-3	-	CASSDGSSTDTQYF	TGCGCCAGCAGCGACGGGAGTAGCACAGATACGCAGTATTTT